These 10 T cell receptor beta chains were all obtained from the same sample, sequenced in a study of vaccination and CD4 T cells after COVID-19. Treatment specified: approximately nine-day PBMC culture with coronavirus spike peptide pools or control peptides (ViraFEST assay). One should note that the unexposed donor's CD4+ T cells were collected before the COVID-19 pandemic (2011-2018). With the Oncomine TCR Beta short-read assay, DNA from cultured CD4+ T cells was sequenced. TCRdb re-called the PCR reads with MiXCR, one entry per CDR3 protein. The table has approximately 7,000 distinct CDR3 sequences, about 41% seen once. No cognate antigen is known for these TCRs. Sequenced material: CD4+ T cells from blood, cultured in vitro. These receptors originate from a human donor in good health.

The J gene is TRBJ1-1, the V gene TRBV6-1; 7 bases are shared with TRBD1. CDR1 is MNHNS, CDR2 SASEGT, per germline. The V and J ends lost 6 bases and 0 bases, in that order; junction bases with no gene match: 4. The CDR3 is 14 residues long. Here the CDR3 reads CASREQGMNTEAFF. DNA of the CDR3: TGTGCCAGCAGGGAACAGGGGATGAACACTGAAGCTTTCTTT.

V usage is TRBV20-1 and J usage is TRBJ2-2; TRBD1 matches at 10 bases. The V gene's germline CDR1 is DFQATT and CDR2 SNEGSKA (reference sequence). This CDR3 region has 15 residues. V lost 5 bases to trimming and J lost 3 bases; unmatched junction nucleotides: 6. Here the CDR3 DNA reads TGCAGTGCTCCCAGGGACAGGGGTTACACCGGGGAGCTGTTTTTT. Translating it yields CSAPRDRGYTGELFF.

This clonotype is judged medium-sized (0.01 to 0.1%). The V and J genes are TRBV15 and TRBJ1-2, with TRBD1 matching 11 bases. The CDR3 spans 14 residues. CDR1 LNHNV and CDR2 YYDKDF come from the germline V gene (reference sequence). With V trimmed by 9 bases and J by 7 bases, 10 bases remained unmatched. The CDR3 here is CATQPGQGVPGYTF. CDR3 bases: TGTGCCACTCAACCGGGACAGGGGGTTCCTGGCTACACCTTC. Full variable domain (remainder filled in from reference TRBV15 and TRBJ1-2): DAMVIQNPRYQVTQFGKPVTLSCSQTLNHNVMYWYQQKSSQAPKLLFHYYDKDFNNEADTPDNFQSRRPNTSFCFLDIRSPGLGDTAMYLCATQPGQGVPGYTFGSGTRLTVV.

V is TRBV18 and J is TRBJ1-5, with D hard to call. Germline CDR1 and CDR2: KGHSH and LQKENI. The CDR3 totals 14 residues. V was cut by 2 bases and J by 4 bases, with 9 bases left in between. The CDR3: CASSPEPRNQPQHF. The CDR3 bases are TGTGCCAGCTCACCAGAGCCGAGAAATCAGCCCCAGCATTTT. Looking up the rest from reference TRBV18 and TRBJ1-5 gives the full variable domain: NAGVMQNPRHLVRRRGQEARLRCSPMKGHSHVYWYRQLPEEGLKFMVYLQKENIIDESGMPKERFSAEFPKEGPSILRIQQVVRGDSAAYFCASSPEPRNQPQHFGDGTRLSIL.

This clonotype was detected only a few times. The chain is built from TRBV7-8 and TRBJ2-3; TRBD1 matches at 12 bases. This CDR3 contains 17 residues. With V trimmed by 4 bases and J by 5 bases, 10 bases remained unmatched. Germline V gives CDR1 SGHVS, CDR2 FQNEAQ. CDR3 sequence (DNA): TGTGCCAGCAGCTCCTTACCGGGACAGGGGGCGCTAGATACGCAGTATTTT. As protein: CASSSLPGQGALDTQYF.

The genes are TRBV6-1 and TRBJ1-1; D might be TRBD1 (6 bases). Trimming pared 8 bases from V and 1 base from J, leaving 11 bases between. The CDR3 is 13 amino acids. Per the germline V gene, CDR1 is MNHNS and CDR2 is SASEGT. This CDR3 is CASYGGTNTEAFF. The CDR3 region has the DNA TGTGCCAGCTACGGGGGCACGAACACTGAAGCTTTCTTT.

This clonotype was picked up a small number of times. The rearrangement links TRBV7-9 to TRBJ1-2, with a possible D match to TRBD1 (5 bases). Germline V CDR1 and CDR2: SEHNR, FQNEAQ (reference sequence). This CDR3 is 16 amino acids long. The V and J ends lost 3 bases and 4 bases respectively, with 18 bases between them. CDR3: CASSFSYGTRGYGYTF. For the CDR3, the DNA is TGTGCCAGCAGCTTCTCGTATGGGACTAGGGGCTATGGCTACACCTTC. Full variable domain (outside the CDR3, taken from reference TRBV7-9 and TRBJ1-2): DTGVSQNPRHKITKRGQNVTFRCDPISEHNRLYWYRQTLGQGPEFLTYFQNEAQLEKSRLLSDRFSAERPKGSFSTLEIQRTEQGDSAMYLCASSFSYGTRGYGYTFGSGTRLTVV.

J is TRBJ1-1 and V is TRBV7-2, with TRBD1 matching over 9 bases. Germline V gene lookup returns CDR1 SGHTA and CDR2 FQGNSA. The CDR3 runs 18 residues. The V and J ends lost 2 bases and 1 base, in that order; junction bases with no gene match: 11. CDR3 amino acids: CASSLWTGTGRTNTEAFF. The CDR3 DNA follows: TGTGCCAGCAGCTTATGGACCGGGACAGGGAGGACGAACACTGAAGCTTTCTTT.

This clonotype was seen only a few times. The gene calls are TRBV20-1 and TRBJ2-5; D gene unclear. Germline assignment: CDR1 DFQATT and CDR2 SNEGSKA (reference sequence). The CDR3 is made up of 12 amino acids. V was shortened by 5 bases and J by 5 bases, with 12 bases between the two germline ends. In DNA form, the CDR3 reads TGCAGTGCTGTCTCAGGTGGTGAGACCCAGTACTTC. This translates into CSAVSGGETQYF.

The chain links TRBV11-2 to TRBJ1-1; D gene uncertain. Trimming stripped 5 bases from V and 3 bases from J, with 13 bases between. From germline, CDR1 is SGHAT and CDR2 FQNNGV. This CDR3 region has 14 residues. CDR3 DNA sequence: TGTGCCAGCAGCCAGAGAACCCGGGACACTGAAGCTTTCTTT. Its translation: CASSQRTRDTEAFF.